This TCR beta chain was identified during a study of T cells after yellow fever vaccination. The overall study: Those fractions that held only low numbers of cells were prepared using the SMART-Seq v4 Ultra Low Input RNA kit.

General observations from the study: The booster response re-showed most primary clones: about 96% CD4, more than 70% CD8.

Germline CDR1 and CDR2: SGDLS and YYNGEE. The CDR3 contains 15 residues. V lost 2 bases and J lost 4, with 10 bases in between. In making TCR cDNA, 5'RACE template switching added a universal primer site and UMIs to it. TCRdb called the 5' RACE reads again in MiXCR, with one record for every CDR3 protein. The table has more than 300,000 distinct CDR3 sequences, over 8.5% seen once. This clonotype was found a few times. Its matching antigen is unknown. The sample in question was CD4+ T cells sorted from PBMCs, obtained 45 days after the yellow fever booster vaccination. The receptor was isolated from a man aged 18 to 35 who received the YFV17D yellow fever vaccine. The chain combines TRBV9 with TRBJ2-6, with D possibly being TRBD2 (5 bases). The CDR3 here is CASSVRGSGANVLTF. CDR3 bases: TGTGCCAGCAGCGTGCGAGGGTCCGGGGCCAACGTCCTGACTTTC. Complete variable domain (other parts from reference TRBV9 and TRBJ2-6): DSGVTQTPKHLITATGQRVTLRCSPRSGDLSVYWYQQSLDQGLQFLIQYYNGEERAKGNILERFSAQQFPDLHSELNLSSLELGDSALYFCASSVRGSGANVLTFGAGSRLTVL.